A single sample gave rise to the 11 T cell receptor beta chains below, sequenced in a study of blood T cell repertoires in COVID-19. Profiling relied on immunoSEQ multiplex PCR, and the TCRdb table lists in-frame clones only, not all of them. The table shows under 250,000 clones, with around four fifths occurring only once. Source material: peripheral blood. The source of these receptors is a woman aged 70-85 years with active or convalescent COVID-19.

V gene TRBV5-1 combines with J gene TRBJ1-6; 8 positions match TRBD1. The CDR3 spans 14 residues. Unmatched junction bases numbered 7, after V lost 5 bases and J lost 9 bases. In germline, CDR1 is SGHRS, CDR2 YFSETQ. Here the CDR3 reads CASREGTGLSPLHF. Here the CDR3 DNA reads TGCGCCAGCAGGGAGGGGACAGGACTTTCACCCCTCCACTTT.

The rearrangement uses TRBV7-9 and TRBJ2-7, with D tentatively TRBD2 (6 bases). CDR3 length: 15 amino acids. V was shortened by 5 bases and J by 5 bases, with 19 bases between the two germline ends. Germline CDR1 and CDR2: SEHNR and FQNEAQ (reference sequence). The CDR3 region is CASSTRGAGGDEQYF. CDR3 nucleotides: TGTGCCAGCAGCACACGGGGCGCCGGGGGAGACGAGCAGTACTTC.

The J gene is TRBJ2-5, the V gene TRBV5-1; 8 bases are a match to TRBD2. The germline V gene has CDR1 SGHRS and CDR2 YFSETQ. The CDR3 is made up of 16 amino acids. The V segment lost 3 bases and the J segment 1 base; nucleotides outside the gene matches: 8. As DNA, the CDR3 is TGCGCCAGCAGCTCGAACGGGGGGGGCGTCCAAGAGACCCAGTACTTC. Encoded protein: CASSSNGGGVQETQYF.

This chain links TRBV2 with TRBJ1-1; D is ambiguous. Per germline, CDR1 SNHLY and CDR2 FYNNEI. The V end was cut by 9 bases, the J end by 8 bases, with 16 bases between. The CDR3 extends over 12 amino acids. In DNA form, the CDR3 reads TGTGCCAGTCGGACTGATGATTGGGAAGCTTTCTTT. Protein product: CASRTDDWEAFF.

The chain uses TRBV7-9 and TRBJ2-7; D is possibly TRBD1 (5 bases). The V gene's germline CDR1 is SEHNR and CDR2 FQNEAQ (reference sequence). V was cut by 0 bases and J by 3 bases, with 9 bases left in between. This CDR3 has 14 residues. In DNA, the CDR3 is TGTGCCAGCAGCTTAGCGGGCAGGGTCTACGAGCAGTACTTC. As protein: CASSLAGRVYEQYF.

The chain has TRBV2 and TRBJ1-2, with D possibly being TRBD1 (5 bases). Germline V gene data show CDR1 as SNHLY and CDR2 as FYNNEI. The V end lost 6 bases, the J end lost 2 bases, and 16 bases lay between the germline ends. The CDR3 is 15 amino acids. The CDR3: CASRVRGGENYGYTF. The DNA for the CDR3 is TGTGCCAGCAGGGTTAGGGGAGGAGAAAACTATGGCTACACCTTC.

V and J are TRBV7-8 and TRBJ2-7; D not resolved. Germline CDR1 and CDR2: SGHVS and FQNEAQ. Trimming cost V 5 bases and J 6 bases, with 17 bases left between them. CDR3 size: 14 residues. CDR3 coding DNA: TGTGCCAGCAGCCCGCCACCCGAGTTTGGCGAGCAGTACTTC. Protein sequence: CASSPPPEFGEQYF.

This clone occurred a few times. The chain joins TRBV6-5 to TRBJ1-2; D unresolved. Trimming shortened V by 7 bases and J by 0 bases, and 3 bases separated the two germline ends. The CDR3 is made up of 11 amino acids. Per germline, CDR1 MNHEY and CDR2 SVGAGI. The CDR3 is CASTTNYGYTF. CDR3 coding DNA: TGTGCCAGCACAACTAACTATGGCTACACCTTC.

The genes are TRBV5-4 and TRBJ2-7, with D perhaps matching TRBD1 (7 bases). The germline V gene encodes CDR1 SGHNT and CDR2 YYREEE (reference sequence). V lost 7 bases and J lost 0, with 17 bases in between. The CDR3 is 15 amino acids. The CDR3 DNA sequence: TGTGCCAGCGGGCGGCGGGACAGTAACTCCTACGAGCAGTACTTC. This translates into CASGRRDSNSYEQYF. The variable domain in full, completed from reference TRBV5-4 and TRBJ2-7, reads ETGVTQSPTHLIKTRGQQVTLRCSSQSGHNTVSWYQQALGQGPQFIFQYYREEENGRGNFPPRFSGLQFPNYSSELNVNALELDDSALYLCASGRRDSNSYEQYFGPGTRLTVT.

This clone occurred once. The chain joins TRBV10-3 to TRBJ1-1; D remains ambiguous. V gave up 10 bases and J gave up 4 bases, with 13 bases separating them. The CDR3 has 12 residues. Germline V gene data show CDR1 as ENHRY and CDR2 as SYGVKD. CDR3: CATTEGGTEAFF. As DNA, the CDR3 is TGTGCCACCACCGAGGGCGGCACTGAAGCTTTCTTT.

The chain has TRBV28 and TRBJ2-4; 9 nucleotides match TRBD1. Germline trimming cut 7 bases from V and 1 base from J; bases unmatched to any gene: 5. The germline V gene encodes CDR1 MDHEN and CDR2 SYDVKM. This CDR3 is built from 15 residues. CDR3 region: CASKPTGGAKNIQYF. The CDR3 DNA sequence: TGTGCCAGCAAACCTACAGGGGGCGCCAAAAACATTCAGTACTTC.